This record covers a single TCR beta chain. The entry originates in a study of blood T cell repertoires in COVID-19. Study summary: Whether acute or convalescent, the COVID-19 samples came from the United States, Italy and Spain. T cells, B-cell-depleted T cells, or PBMCs provided the cDNA or gDNA that served as material.

Generated by immunoSEQ multiplex PCR, the TCRdb table keeps only in-frame clones and is missing some. The sample contains over 200,000 clones, roughly four fifths of which appear only once. Trimming took off 2 bases at V and 5 bases at J, with 18 bases between the two ends. This CDR3 is built from 15 residues. Germline V CDR1 and CDR2: GTSNPN, SVGIG (reference sequence). Source material: peripheral blood. The V and J genes are TRBV30 and TRBJ1-2, with D possibly TRBD1 on 6 matching bases. This clonotype originated in a woman aged 40 to 49 with acute or convalescent COVID-19. DNA of the CDR3: TGTGCCTGGAGTTCAACAGGGCTTCAAGAGTATGGCTACACCTTC. It is translated as CAWSSTGLQEYGYTF. Variable domain in full (rest from reference TRBV30 and TRBJ1-2): SQTIHQWPATLVQPVGSPLSLECTVEGTSNPNLYWYRQAAGRGLQLLFYSVGIGQISSEVPQNLSASRPQDRQFILSSKKLLLSDSGFYLCAWSSTGLQEYGYTFGSGTRLTVV.